This TCR beta chain was documented in a study of blood T cell repertoires in COVID-19. Whole-study context: In each case, the material was cDNA or gDNA derived from T cells, B-cell-depleted T cells, or PBMCs.

Germline V gives CDR1 SEHNR, CDR2 FQNEAQ (reference sequence). Between the trimmed V and J ends, which lost 0 bases and 3 bases, there was a span of 9 bases. The CDR3 runs to 14 residues. In the source study's methods: Estimates of nucleated cell counts were drawn from the amplification of reference gene primers. The repertoire was sequenced with immunoSEQ multiplex PCR; TCRdb's copy has only in-frame clones and lacks some. The V and J calls and clone size come from that table; D and trimming were worked out from the DNA. This table has tens of thousands of clones, around 87% appearing once. Specimen: peripheral blood. V gene TRBV7-9 combines with J gene TRBJ2-7, with D possibly matching TRBD2 (5 bases). The clonotype was recovered from a man between 50 and 59 years old with active COVID-19. CDR3 nucleotides: TGTGCCAGCAGCTTAGCTGGGGAGCACTACGAGCAGTACTTC. Translating it yields CASSLAGEHYEQYF.